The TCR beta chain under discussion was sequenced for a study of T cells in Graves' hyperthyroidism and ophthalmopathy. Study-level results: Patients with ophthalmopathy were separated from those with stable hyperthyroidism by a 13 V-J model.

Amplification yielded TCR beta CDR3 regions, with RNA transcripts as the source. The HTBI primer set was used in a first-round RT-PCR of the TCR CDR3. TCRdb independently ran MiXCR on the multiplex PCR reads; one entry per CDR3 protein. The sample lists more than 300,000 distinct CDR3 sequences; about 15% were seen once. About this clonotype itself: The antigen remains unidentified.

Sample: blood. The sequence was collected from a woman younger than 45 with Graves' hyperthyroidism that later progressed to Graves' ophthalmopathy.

DNA for the CDR3: TGTGCCAGCAGCCACTCCCCGACAGGCCTAGTTGCTTTCTTT. It yields the protein CASSHSPTGLVAFF. The chain joins TRBV5-6 to TRBJ1-1; D may be TRBD1 (6 bases). The CDR3 has 14 amino acids. V lost 4 bases to trimming and J lost 11 bases, with 21 bases between them. Per germline, CDR1 SGHDT and CDR2 YYEEEE.